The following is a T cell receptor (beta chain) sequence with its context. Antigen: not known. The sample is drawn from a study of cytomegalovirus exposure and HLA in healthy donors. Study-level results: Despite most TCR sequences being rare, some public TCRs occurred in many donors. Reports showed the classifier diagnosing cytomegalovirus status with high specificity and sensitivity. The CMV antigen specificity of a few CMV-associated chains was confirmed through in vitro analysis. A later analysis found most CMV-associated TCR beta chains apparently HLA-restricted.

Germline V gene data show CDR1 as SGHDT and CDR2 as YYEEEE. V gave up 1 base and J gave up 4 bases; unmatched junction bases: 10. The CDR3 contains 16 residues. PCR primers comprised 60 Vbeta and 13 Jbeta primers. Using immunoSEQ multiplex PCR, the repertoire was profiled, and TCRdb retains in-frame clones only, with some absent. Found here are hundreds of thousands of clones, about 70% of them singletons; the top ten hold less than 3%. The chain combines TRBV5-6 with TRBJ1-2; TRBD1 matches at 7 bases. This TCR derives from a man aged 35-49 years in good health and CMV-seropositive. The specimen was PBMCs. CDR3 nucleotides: TGTGCCAGCAGCTTGAGACCAACAGGGGAGAGCTATGGCTACACCTTC. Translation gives CASSLRPTGESYGYTF.